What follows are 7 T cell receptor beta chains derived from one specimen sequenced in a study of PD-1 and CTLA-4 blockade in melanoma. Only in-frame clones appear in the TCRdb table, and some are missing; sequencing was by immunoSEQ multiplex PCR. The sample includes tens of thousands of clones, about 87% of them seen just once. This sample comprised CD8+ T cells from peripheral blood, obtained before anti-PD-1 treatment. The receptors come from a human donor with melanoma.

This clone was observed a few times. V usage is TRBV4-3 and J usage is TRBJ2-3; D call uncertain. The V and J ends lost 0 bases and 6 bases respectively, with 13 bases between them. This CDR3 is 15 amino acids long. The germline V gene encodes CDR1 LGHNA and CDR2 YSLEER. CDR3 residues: CASSQDLSSSDTQYF. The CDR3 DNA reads TGCGCCAGCAGCCAAGATCTTAGCTCCTCGGATACGCAGTATTTT.

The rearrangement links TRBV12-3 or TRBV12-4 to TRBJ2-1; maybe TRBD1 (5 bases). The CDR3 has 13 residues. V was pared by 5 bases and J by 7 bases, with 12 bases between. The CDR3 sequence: CASSALRENEQFF. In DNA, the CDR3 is TGTGCCAGCAGTGCTCTCAGGGAAAATGAGCAGTTCTTC.

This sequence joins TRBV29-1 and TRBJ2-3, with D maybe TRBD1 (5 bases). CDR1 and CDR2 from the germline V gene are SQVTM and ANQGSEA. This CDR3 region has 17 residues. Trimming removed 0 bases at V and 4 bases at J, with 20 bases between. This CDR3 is CSVEDPTGVNWADTQYF. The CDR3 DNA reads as TGCAGCGTTGAAGATCCCACAGGAGTGAATTGGGCAGATACGCAGTATTTT.

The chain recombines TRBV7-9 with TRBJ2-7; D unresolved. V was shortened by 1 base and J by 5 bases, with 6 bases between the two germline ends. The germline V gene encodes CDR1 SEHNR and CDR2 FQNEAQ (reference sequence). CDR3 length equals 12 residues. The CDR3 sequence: CASSLGRNEQYF. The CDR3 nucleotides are TGTGCCAGCAGCTTAGGGCGGAACGAGCAGTACTTC.

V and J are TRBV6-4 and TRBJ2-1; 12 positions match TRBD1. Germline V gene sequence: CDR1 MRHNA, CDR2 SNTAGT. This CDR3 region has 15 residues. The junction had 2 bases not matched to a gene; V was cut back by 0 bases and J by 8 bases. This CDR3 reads CASSDSGTGGDEQFF. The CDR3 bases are TGTGCCAGCAGTGACTCCGGGACAGGGGGCGATGAGCAGTTCTTC.

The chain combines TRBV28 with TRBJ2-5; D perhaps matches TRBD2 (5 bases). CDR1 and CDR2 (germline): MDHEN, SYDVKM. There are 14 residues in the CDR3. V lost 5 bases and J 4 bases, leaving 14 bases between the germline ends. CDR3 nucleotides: TGTGCCAGCAGTCCGATGAGGGAAACAGAGACCCAGTACTTC. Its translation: CASSPMRETETQYF. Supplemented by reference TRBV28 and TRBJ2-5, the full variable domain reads DVKVTQSSRYLVKRTGEKVFLECVQDMDHENMFWYRQDPGLGLRLIYFSYDVKMKEKGDIPEGYSVSREKKERFSLILESASTNQTSMYLCASSPMRETETQYFGPGTRLLVL.

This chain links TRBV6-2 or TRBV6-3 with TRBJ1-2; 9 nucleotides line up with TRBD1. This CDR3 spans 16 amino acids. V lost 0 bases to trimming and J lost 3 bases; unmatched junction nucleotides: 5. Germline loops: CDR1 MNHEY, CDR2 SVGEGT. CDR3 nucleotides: TGTGCCAGCAGTTACTCAAGGACAGGGGCGGACTATGGCTACACCTTC. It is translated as CASSYSRTGADYGYTF.